Below are 25 T cell receptor beta chains sequenced from a single sample in a study of OX40 agonist ivuxolimab in advanced cancers. Produced via immunoSEQ multiplex PCR; TCRdb's table is partial and in-frame only. The table has about 41,000 clones, 85% seen once; the top ten hold approximately 2.6%. Sequencing used CD4+ or CD8+ T cells sorted from blood, obtained in a trial of the OX40 agonist ivuxolimab. The source of these receptors is an adult with an advanced solid tumor such as melanoma, head and neck, liver or kidney cancer.

The V gene is TRBV5-4, the J gene TRBJ1-6; D possibly corresponds to TRBD1 (6 bases). Germline values: CDR1 SGHNT, CDR2 YYREEE (reference sequence). Trimming removed 4 bases at V and 4 bases at J, with 9 bases between. The CDR3 has 14 amino acids. CDR3 loop: CASSQQGYNSPLHF. The CDR3 nucleotides read TGTGCCAGCAGCCAACAGGGTTATAATTCACCCCTCCACTTT. Full variable domain (rest looked up from reference TRBV5-4 and TRBJ1-6): ETGVTQSPTHLIKTRGQQVTLRCSSQSGHNTVSWYQQALGQGPQFIFQYYREEENGRGNFPPRFSGLQFPNYSSELNVNALELDDSALYLCASSQQGYNSPLHFGNGTRLTVT.

CDR3 amino acids: CASSFRELNQPQHF. DNA for the CDR3: TGTGCCAGCAGTTTCAGGGAGTTGAATCAGCCCCAGCATTTT. The chain is built from TRBV28 and TRBJ1-5, with D perhaps TRBD1 (5 bases). Germline CDR1 MDHEN, CDR2 SYDVKM. The V end was cut by 3 bases, the J end by 4 bases, with 10 bases between. The CDR3 sequence is 14 residues long.

The chain recombines TRBV11-2 with TRBJ2-5, with 9 bases lining up with TRBD2. The J call may be faulty, since TRBJ2-7 better matches the DNA end. Germline V gene sequence: CDR1 SGHAT, CDR2 FQNNGV. The CDR3 consists of 15 residues. The CDR3 region is CASSSQAGGGYEQYF. The CDR3 bases are TGTGCCAGCAGCTCCCAAGCGGGAGGTGGGTACGAGCAGTACTTC.

The rearrangement links TRBV15 to TRBJ2-1; D is uncertain. The germline V gene has CDR1 LNHNV and CDR2 YYDKDF (reference sequence). The germline V and J ends were trimmed by 0 bases and 7 bases, with 10 bases remaining between them. There are 14 residues in the CDR3. CDR3 sequence: CATSRDRVGNEQFF. The CDR3 coding sequence is TGTGCCACCAGCAGAGATCGCGTCGGGAATGAGCAGTTCTTC. The full variable domain, with the rest looked up from reference TRBV15 and TRBJ2-1, is DAMVIQNPRYQVTQFGKPVTLSCSQTLNHNVMYWYQQKSSQAPKLLFHYYDKDFNNEADTPDNFQSRRPNTSFCFLDIRSPGLGDTAMYLCATSRDRVGNEQFFGPGTRLTVL.

This clone was counted a single time. This chain joins TRBV7-2 and TRBJ2-2; D may be TRBD2 (6 bases). CDR1 SGHTA and CDR2 FQGNSA come from the germline V gene. The germline V and J ends were trimmed by 4 bases and 0 bases, with 9 bases remaining between them. The CDR3 has 15 amino acids. The CDR3 DNA reads TGTGCCAGCAGCTACGCGGGGACGAACACCGGGGAGCTGTTTTTT. This encodes CASSYAGTNTGELFF.

J is TRBJ2-1 and V is TRBV4-2, with TRBD2 as a possible D gene (5 bases). Germline values: CDR1 LGHNA, CDR2 YNFKEQ. The CDR3 covers 14 residues. Trimming left V 5 bases short and J 3 bases short, with 11 bases between. Here the CDR3 reads CASSAGVLYNEQFF. CDR3 sequence (DNA): TGTGCCAGCAGCGCGGGTGTCCTCTACAATGAGCAGTTCTTC.

The chain joins TRBV7-8 to TRBJ2-1, with TRBD2 matching 14 bases. V lost 5 bases and J lost 0; bases outside the gene matches: 9. The CDR3 runs 19 residues. Germline V CDR1 and CDR2: SGHVS, FQNEAQ. The CDR3, as DNA: TGTGCCAGCAGCCGGAGGGGACTAGCGGGAGATCTCTCCTACAATGAGCAGTTCTTC. Translating it yields CASSRRGLAGDLSYNEQFF. The full variable domain, completed using reference TRBV7-8 and TRBJ2-1, is GAGVSQSPRYKVAKRGQDVALRCDPISGHVSLFWYQQALGQGPEFLTYFQNEAQLDKSGLPSDRFFAERPEGSVSTLKIQRTQQEDSAVYLCASSRRGLAGDLSYNEQFFGPGTRLTVL.

V and J are TRBV6-5 and TRBJ2-1; D is unclear. This CDR3 contains 14 residues. V was shortened by 6 bases and J by 4 bases, with 13 bases between the two germline ends. Per the germline V gene, CDR1 is MNHEY and CDR2 is SVGAGI. The CDR3 DNA sequence: TGTGCCAGCAGGGCAGGCACCCAATACAATGAGCAGTTCTTC. This translates into CASRAGTQYNEQFF.

V gene TRBV18 combines with J gene TRBJ2-2; 10 positions agree with TRBD1. V dropped 3 bases and J dropped 7; count of bases not matched to a gene: 5. Germline V gene sequence: CDR1 KGHSH, CDR2 LQKENI. CDR3 size: 15 residues. The CDR3 DNA reads as TGTGCCAGCTCACCGGGACAGGGGTTAAGCGGGGAGCTGTTTTTT. Its translation: CASSPGQGLSGELFF.

This clone showed up just once. The J gene is TRBJ2-2, the V gene TRBV9; D is possibly TRBD1 (5 bases). The V end lost 1 base, the J end lost 4 bases, and 14 bases lay between the germline ends. Germline CDR1 is SGDLS and CDR2 is YYNGEE. The CDR3 contains 16 residues. For the CDR3, the DNA is TGTGCCAGCAGCGTACTTGTAGGGGCTGGCACCGGGGAGCTGTTTTTT. This codes for CASSVLVGAGTGELFF.

This chain uses TRBV19 with TRBJ2-3, with 9 bases matching TRBD1. The CDR3 loop spans 15 amino acids. Germline V CDR1 and CDR2: LNHDA, SQIVND (reference sequence). J lost 3 bases, V lost 4 bases, and 5 bases had no gene match. The CDR3 here is CASSRTGERTDTQYF. CDR3 DNA sequence: TGTGCCAGTAGTAGGACAGGGGAGAGAACAGATACGCAGTATTTT.

The rearrangement joins TRBV7-6 to TRBJ2-1; TRBD2 agrees at 10 bases. Trimming cost V 4 bases and J 5 bases; bases outside gene matches: 8. CDR1 is SGHVS and CDR2 is FNYEAQ in the germline V gene. The CDR3 is 16 amino acids. The CDR3 DNA reads as TGTGCCAGCAGCTCTCAGACTAGCGGGCTAAACAATGAGCAGTTCTTC. Its protein is CASSSQTSGLNNEQFF.

This rearrangement joins TRBV6-5 to TRBJ1-3, with D possibly matching TRBD1 (5 bases). CDR1 and CDR2 from the germline V gene are MNHEY and SVGAGI. This CDR3 spans 12 amino acids. The V end lost 7 bases, the J end lost 4 bases, and 8 bases lay between the germline ends. CDR3 nucleotides: TGTGCCAGCACGGGGCCGGGAAACACCATATATTTT. Its protein is CASTGPGNTIYF.

CDR3 in amino acids: CASSLGLGWGSGASYEQYF. Here the CDR3 DNA reads TGTGCCAGCAGCTTAGGGTTGGGTTGGGGGTCAGGGGCCTCCTACGAGCAGTACTTC. The chain has TRBV7-9 and TRBJ2-7; the D gene is possibly TRBD1 (6 bases). The ends were cut back, 1 base at V and 0 bases at J, with 22 bases in the middle. Per the germline V gene, CDR1 is SEHNR and CDR2 is FQNEAQ (reference sequence). The CDR3 extends over 19 amino acids.

CDR3 DNA sequence: TGTGCCAGCAGCCCCTCCCGATACAGGGAAAATGAAAAACTGTTTTTT. As protein: CASSPSRYRENEKLFF. The chain combines TRBV7-6 with TRBJ1-4, with D tentatively TRBD1 (6 bases). This CDR3 comprises 16 residues. The V end lost 5 bases, the J end lost 5 bases, and 18 bases lay between the germline ends. Germline V gene data show CDR1 as SGHVS and CDR2 as FNYEAQ. The full variable domain, in which reference TRBV7-6 and TRBJ1-4 provide the parts outside the CDR3, is GAGVSQSPRYKVTKRGQDVALRCDPISGHVSLYWYRQALGQGPEFLTYFNYEAQQDKSGLPNDRFSAERPEGSISTLTIQRTEQRDSAMYRCASSPSRYRENEKLFFGSGTQLSVL.

The rearrangement uses TRBV10-3 and TRBJ2-5; D might be TRBD1 (6 bases). Gene TRBJ2-7 matches the end of the DNA better, so the J call may be wrong. Germline V gives CDR1 ENHRY, CDR2 SYGVKD. The CDR3 has 14 amino acids. As DNA, the CDR3 is TGTGCCATCAGTGAGTGGGGGCAGGCCTACGAGCAGTACTTC. This gives the protein CAISEWGQAYEQYF.

This chain connects TRBV5-5 to TRBJ2-3; D remains ambiguous. V was cut by 0 bases and J by 0 bases, with 11 bases left in between. The germline V gene has CDR1 SGHKS and CDR2 YYEKEE (reference sequence). CDR3 length equals 16 residues. CDR3 region: CASSLGSVGSTDTQYF. The DNA of the CDR3 is TGTGCCAGCAGCTTGGGTTCGGTGGGAAGCACAGATACGCAGTATTTT.

The rearrangement links TRBV19 to TRBJ2-5; 10 bases are a match to TRBD1. The junction had 16 bases not matched to a gene; V was cut back by 9 bases and J by 3 bases. The germline gives CDR1 LNHDA, CDR2 SQIVND (reference sequence). CDR3 length: 17 residues. DNA of the CDR3: TGTGCCAGCCGGGGACAGGGGATTGCCGGAAGAAAAGAGACCCAGTACTTC. This codes for CASRGQGIAGRKETQYF.

This clone was picked up a small number of times. V usage is TRBV5-1 and J usage is TRBJ2-7; D uncertain. The CDR3 is made up of 14 amino acids. Germline assignment: CDR1 SGHRS and CDR2 YFSETQ. The V and J ends lost 1 base and 5 bases respectively, with 13 bases between them. The CDR3 region has the DNA TGCGCCAGCAGCTTGTCCCGGCCGCTGGACGAGCAGTACTTC. The encoded protein is CASSLSRPLDEQYF.

This chain links TRBV28 with TRBJ2-1, with D possibly matching TRBD2 (6 bases). There are 14 residues in the CDR3. Germline V gene data show CDR1 as MDHEN and CDR2 as SYDVKM. With 10 bases removed from V and 3 bases from J, the gap between germline ends came to 16 bases. The CDR3 bases are TGTGCCACCGTAGGTGGGACTCTCTACAATGAGCAGTTCTTC. The encoded protein is CATVGGTLYNEQFF.

The chain joins TRBV7-6 to TRBJ2-1, with 13 bases that match TRBD2. The CDR3 runs to 15 residues. The J segment lost 8 bases and the V segment lost 5 bases, leaving 6 bases of the junction unmatched. Germline-derived CDR1 and CDR2 are SGHVS and FNYEAQ. The DNA for the CDR3 is TGTGCCAGCAGCCCCGGACTAGCGGGAGCCGATGAGCAGTTCTTC. It codes for CASSPGLAGADEQFF.

The chain couples TRBV28 to TRBJ2-7; 9 nucleotides line up with TRBD1. V dropped 5 bases and J dropped 4; count of bases not matched to a gene: 9. The CDR3 is 15 amino acids. CDR1 MDHEN and CDR2 SYDVKM come from the germline V gene. CDR3 sequence: CASSTPGQGKYEQYF. CDR3 nucleotides: TGTGCCAGCAGTACACCGGGACAGGGAAAGTACGAGCAGTACTTC. The full variable domain, completed using reference TRBV28 and TRBJ2-7, is DVKVTQSSRYLVKRTGEKVFLECVQDMDHENMFWYRQDPGLGLRLIYFSYDVKMKEKGDIPEGYSVSREKKERFSLILESASTNQTSMYLCASSTPGQGKYEQYFGPGTRLTVT.

The chain recombines TRBV7-8 with TRBJ1-1, with 7 bases lining up with TRBD1. The CDR3 is made up of 14 amino acids. Germline V gene sequence: CDR1 SGHVS, CDR2 FQNEAQ. Germline trimming cut 3 bases from V and 1 base from J; bases unmatched to any gene: 2. The CDR3: CASSFRTGNTEAFF. CDR3 bases: TGTGCCAGCAGCTTCCGGACAGGGAACACTGAAGCTTTCTTT.

This clone came up once. The CDR3 DNA reads TGTGCCAGCAGCACGACAGGGCAGGGGGAGCAGTACTTC. Its translation: CASSTTGQGEQYF. The chain employs TRBV6-6 and TRBJ2-7; 7 nucleotides line up with TRBD1. Germline CDR1 is MNHNY and CDR2 is SVGAGI (reference sequence). Trimming removed 6 bases from V and 7 bases from J; junction bases left unmatched: 9. The CDR3 spans 13 residues.

V and J are TRBV28 and TRBJ1-1; D may be TRBD1 (6 bases). Trimming left V 6 bases short and J 11 bases short, with 16 bases between. The CDR3 is 12 residues long. Germline V gene data show CDR1 as MDHEN and CDR2 as SYDVKM. The CDR3 region has the DNA TGTGCCAGCAGAACTGACAGGCCGTGGGCTTTCTTT. As protein: CASRTDRPWAFF.